This entry lists 28 T cell receptor beta chains sequenced from one sample in a study of blood T cell repertoires in COVID-19. Profiled with immunoSEQ multiplex PCR; TCRdb holds only in-frame clones, not every one. The sample carries almost 85,000 clones, around 82% recorded once. Specimen: peripheral blood. The receptors originated from a man at least 80 years old with active or convalescent COVID-19.

The J gene is TRBJ2-7, the V gene TRBV18; 8 positions agree with TRBD1. CDR1 is KGHSH and CDR2 is LQKENI in the germline V gene. The CDR3 is 14 amino acids. With 2 bases clipped from V and 6 bases from J, the junction kept 6 bases outside the gene matches. The CDR3, as DNA: TGTGCCAGCTCACCATCGGGGACAGGTTCCGAGCAGTACTTC. It translates to CASSPSGTGSEQYF.

The V and J genes are TRBV19 and TRBJ1-2; D is undetermined. From germline, CDR1 is LNHDA and CDR2 SQIVND (reference sequence). With 5 bases removed from V and 8 bases from J, the gap between germline ends came to 15 bases. The CDR3 has 13 amino acids. CDR3 residues: CASSPRTRGGYTF. The CDR3, as DNA: TGTGCCAGTAGTCCCCGCACCCGGGGAGGCTACACCTTC.

This sequence joins TRBV24-1 and TRBJ2-2; 9 nucleotides agree with TRBD1. Germline CDR1 reads KGHDR; CDR2 reads SFDVKD. Germline trimming cut 0 bases from V and 6 bases from J; bases unmatched to any gene: 1. The CDR3 runs 15 residues. CDR3 sequence (DNA): TGTGCCACCAGTGATTTGCGGACAGGGGCCGGGGAGCTGTTTTTT. Amino acids: CATSDLRTGAGELFF.

The rearrangement uses TRBV3-1 (or the pseudogene TRBV3-2) and TRBJ2-7; 8 bases align to TRBD2. Losses at the gene ends were 1 base for V and 3 bases for J; bases not matched to a gene: 8. CDR1 and CDR2 (germline): LGHDT, YNNKEL (reference sequence). The CDR3 extends over 16 amino acids. The CDR3 loop is CASSQGPTGGLYEQYF. The DNA of the CDR3 is TGTGCCAGCAGCCAAGGACCCACGGGAGGGCTCTACGAGCAGTACTTC.

The rearrangement joins TRBV19 to TRBJ1-6, with 10 bases lining up with TRBD1. Germline CDR1 is LNHDA and CDR2 is SQIVND (reference sequence). V lost 4 bases to trimming and J lost 9 bases; unmatched junction nucleotides: 15. The CDR3 is 18 amino acids. CDR3 residues: CASSTDRGTGIIGSPLHF. Written as DNA, the CDR3 is TGTGCCAGTAGTACGGACAGGGGGACGGGGATAATCGGTTCACCCCTCCACTTT.

This clone was counted once. The chain links TRBV18 to TRBJ1-5, with D maybe TRBD1 (5 bases). This CDR3 is 15 amino acids long. Germline V gene sequence: CDR1 KGHSH, CDR2 LQKENI. V lost 4 bases and J 3 bases, leaving 13 bases between the germline ends. The CDR3 DNA sequence: TGTGCCAGCTCACTTGACAGAAATAACAATCAGCCCCAGCATTTT. Encoded protein: CASSLDRNNNQPQHF.

The V and J genes are TRBV5-8 and TRBJ1-1; no clear D gene. This CDR3 is 14 amino acids long. Trimming took 4 bases from V and 6 from J, leaving 16 bases between them. Per germline, CDR1 SGHTS and CDR2 YDEGEE. The CDR3 DNA sequence: TGTGCCAGCAGCGCCGGGTCCAAGGTCGCTGAAGCTTTCTTT. Protein: CASSAGSKVAEAFF.

The genes are TRBV25-1 and TRBJ1-1; TRBD1 aligns across 8 bases. Germline CDR1 reads MGHDK; CDR2 reads SYGVNS. The V gene end was trimmed by 7 bases and the J gene end by 10 bases; junction bases not matched to a gene: 14. The CDR3 contains 14 residues. CDR3 in amino acids: CASMGQGARSGAFF. The DNA for the CDR3 is TGTGCCAGCATGGGGCAGGGGGCGCGATCGGGAGCTTTCTTT.

The J gene is TRBJ2-7, the V gene TRBV29-1; D perhaps matches TRBD1 (6 bases). CDR3 length: 12 amino acids. Trimming left V 6 bases short and J 3 bases short, with 12 bases between. Germline CDR1 and CDR2: SQVTM and ANQGSEA. The CDR3 DNA follows: TGCAGCGTCCGCCGGGACAACTACGAGCAGTACTTC. This sequence encodes CSVRRDNYEQYF.

The gene calls are TRBV5-6 and TRBJ2-7, with TRBD2 matching over 8 bases. The ends lost 0 bases at V and 3 bases at J; junction bases unmatched: 11. Per the germline V gene, CDR1 is SGHDT and CDR2 is YYEEEE. The CDR3 sequence is 17 residues long. The CDR3 region is CASSLAGVAGLVYEQYF. The CDR3 bases are TGTGCCAGCAGCTTGGCCGGGGTAGCGGGGTTAGTCTACGAGCAGTACTTC.

The chain couples TRBV5-1 to TRBJ1-5, with 8 bases aligning to TRBD1. V shed 4 bases, J shed 7 bases, and the junction held 4 bases outside the gene matches. Germline V gene sequence: CDR1 SGHRS, CDR2 YFSETQ. This CDR3 is 13 amino acids long. The CDR3 DNA sequence: TGCGCCAGCAGCAAAGGACAGGGACAGCCCCAGCATTTT. Translating gives CASSKGQGQPQHF.

This sequence joins TRBV7-9 and TRBJ1-1; D is perhaps TRBD1 (6 bases). Germline V CDR1 and CDR2: SEHNR, FQNEAQ (reference sequence). Trimming left V 5 bases short and J 3 bases short, with 13 bases between. CDR3 length: 14 amino acids. The CDR3 is CASSAYQGYTEAFF. CDR3 coding DNA: TGTGCCAGCAGCGCCTACCAGGGGTACACTGAAGCTTTCTTT.

The V and J genes are TRBV10-1 and TRBJ2-7; 8 bases line up with TRBD1. In germline, CDR1 is WNHNN, CDR2 SYGVQD (reference sequence). This CDR3 is 13 amino acids long. Trimming at V came to 6 bases and at J to 3 bases, leaving 4 bases not matched to a gene. In nucleotides, the CDR3 is TGCGCCAGCAGCCCGACAGGGGTCTACGAGCAGTACTTC. Its protein is CASSPTGVYEQYF.

The chain has TRBV23-1 and TRBJ2-2; TRBD1 matches at 7 bases. TRBV23-1 is flagged as an ORF with uncertain function. With 1 base clipped from V and 0 bases from J, the junction kept 11 bases outside the gene matches. CDR3 size: 19 residues. CDR3 sequence reads: CASSQLSGTAESNTGELFF. CDR3 coding DNA: TGCGCCAGCAGTCAATTATCTGGGACAGCCGAATCGAACACCGGGGAGCTGTTTTTT.

The chain combines TRBV7-8 with TRBJ2-7; TRBD1 agrees at 7 bases. Germline loops: CDR1 SGHVS, CDR2 FQNEAQ. J lost 4 bases, V lost 1 base, and 10 bases had no gene match. The CDR3 length is 16 residues. In DNA, the CDR3 is TGTGCCAGCAGCTTAGGCAGGACAGGCATCGGGTACGAGCAGTACTTC. Translated, it gives CASSLGRTGIGYEQYF.

The chain carries TRBV7-3 and TRBJ1-6; maybe TRBD1 (5 bases). CDR1 and CDR2 from the germline V gene are SGHTA and FQGTGA. CDR3 length: 16 residues. V lost 0 bases and J lost 10, with 16 bases in between. The CDR3 nucleotides are TGTGCCAGCAGCTTAACGGGGGGAGGCAGGGAATCACCCCTCCACTTT. It codes for CASSLTGGGRESPLHF. Full variable domain (remainder filled in from reference TRBV7-3 and TRBJ1-6): GAGVSQTPSNKVTEKGKYVELRCDPISGHTALYWYRQSLGQGPEFLIYFQGTGAADDSGLPNDRFFAVRPEGSVSTLKIQRTERGDSAVYLCASSLTGGGRESPLHFGNGTRLTVT.

The J gene is TRBJ1-1, the V gene TRBV6-5; 11 nucleotides match TRBD1. The CDR3 extends over 14 amino acids. Trimming cost V 2 bases and J 6 bases; bases outside gene matches: 2. Germline V gene data show CDR1 as MNHEY and CDR2 as SVGAGI. CDR3 nucleotide sequence: TGTGCCAGCAGTTACCGGGACAGGGGGGCTGAAGCTTTCTTT. Protein product: CASSYRDRGAEAFF.

The rearrangement joins TRBV9 to TRBJ2-3; D is undetermined. V was shortened by 3 bases and J by 8 bases, with 13 bases between the two germline ends. The CDR3 totals 13 residues. CDR1 is SGDLS, CDR2 YYNGEE, per germline. The CDR3 nucleotides read TGTGCCAGCAGCGACCTAGGCGGCGGTACGCAGTATTTT. It codes for CASSDLGGGTQYF.

V usage is TRBV4-1 and J usage is TRBJ2-7; 11 bases align to TRBD2. The junction had 11 bases not matched to a gene; V was cut back by 4 bases and J by 0 bases. The CDR3 has 18 residues. Germline-derived CDR1 and CDR2 are MGHRA and YSYEKL. Written as DNA, the CDR3 is TGCGCCAGCAGCCGATCCCTAGCGGGGGGCTTTCCCTCCTACGAGCAGTACTTC. It is translated as CASSRSLAGGFPSYEQYF.

This chain joins TRBV6-6 and TRBJ1-1; D is ambiguous. The germline V gene has CDR1 MNHNY and CDR2 SVGAGI (reference sequence). CDR3 length equals 13 residues. V was cut by 6 bases and J by 1 base, with 9 bases left in between. The CDR3 loop reads CASRRTGNTEAFF. The CDR3 region has the DNA TGTGCCAGCAGAAGAACGGGGAACACTGAAGCTTTCTTT.

The J gene is TRBJ2-3, the V gene TRBV6-5; the D gene is possibly TRBD2 (6 bases). This CDR3 is built from 14 residues. V lost 8 bases and J lost 2, with 14 bases in between. Germline V gene lookup returns CDR1 MNHEY and CDR2 SVGAGI. CDR3 sequence (DNA): TGTGCCAGCGGAGGGAGCCTTTCCACAGATACGCAGTATTTT. Protein product: CASGGSLSTDTQYF.

The chain recombines TRBV6-5 with TRBJ2-2, with D maybe TRBD2 (5 bases). This CDR3 is 14 amino acids long. Trimming cost V 0 bases and J 6 bases, with 8 bases left between them. CDR1 MNHEY and CDR2 SVGAGI come from the germline V gene. CDR3 sequence reads: CASSYSAVAGELFF. CDR3 nucleotides: TGTGCCAGCAGTTACTCAGCGGTGGCCGGGGAGCTGTTTTTT.

The chain is built from TRBV4-1 and TRBJ2-2; perhaps TRBD1 as D (5 bases). V gave up 0 bases and J gave up 8 bases, with 19 bases separating them. This CDR3 contains 17 residues. The germline gives CDR1 MGHRA, CDR2 YSYEKL. This CDR3 is CASSQDKGILPSGELFF. The DNA for the CDR3 is TGCGCCAGCAGCCAAGATAAGGGGATCCTACCATCGGGGGAGCTGTTTTTT.

The gene calls are TRBV19 and TRBJ2-3, with 11 nucleotides matching TRBD1. Trimming cost V 1 base and J 4 bases; bases outside gene matches: 7. Germline V CDR1 and CDR2: LNHDA, SQIVND (reference sequence). This CDR3 has 17 amino acids. In nucleotides, the CDR3 is TGTGCCAGTAGTATAGCGGACAGGGGGCTACCAGCAGATACGCAGTATTTT. Encoded protein: CASSIADRGLPADTQYF.

This clone was observed a single time. The genes are TRBV28 and TRBJ1-5, with 7 bases fitting TRBD1. Per germline, CDR1 MDHEN and CDR2 SYDVKM. CDR3 size: 17 residues. V was pared by 4 bases and J by 1 base, with 10 bases of the junction left unmatched. This chain's CDR3 is CASSSRQGRGSNQPQHF. Written as DNA, the CDR3 is TGTGCCAGCAGTTCTCGACAGGGACGGGGGAGCAATCAGCCCCAGCATTTT.

The chain carries TRBV10-3 and TRBJ2-7, with TRBD2 matching 7 bases. V lost 4 bases, J lost 2 bases, and 11 bases stayed unmatched. The CDR3 totals 16 residues. The V gene's germline CDR1 is ENHRY and CDR2 SYGVKD. The CDR3 region has the DNA TGTGCCATCAGTGGGGGGGGACTATCCGGGCCCTACGAGCAGTACTTC. This encodes CAISGGGLSGPYEQYF.

In this sample, this clone turned up once. This chain joins TRBV4-2 and TRBJ1-1; D is unresolved. Looked up from germline, CDR1 is LGHNA and CDR2 is YNFKEQ. V lost 0 bases, J lost 8 bases, and 7 bases lay in between. CDR3 length: 12 amino acids. In DNA form, the CDR3 reads TGTGCCAGCAGCCAAGATAGGAGAGAAGCTTTCTTT. It is translated as CASSQDRREAFF.

V gene TRBV30 combines with J gene TRBJ2-7; 8 bases align to TRBD1. The CDR3 covers 13 residues. With V trimmed by 4 bases and J by 3 bases, 5 bases remained unmatched. CDR1 is GTSNPN, CDR2 SVGIG, per germline (reference sequence). In DNA, the CDR3 is TGTGCCTGGAACGGACAGGGTAACTACGAGCAGTACTTC. Protein: CAWNGQGNYEQYF.